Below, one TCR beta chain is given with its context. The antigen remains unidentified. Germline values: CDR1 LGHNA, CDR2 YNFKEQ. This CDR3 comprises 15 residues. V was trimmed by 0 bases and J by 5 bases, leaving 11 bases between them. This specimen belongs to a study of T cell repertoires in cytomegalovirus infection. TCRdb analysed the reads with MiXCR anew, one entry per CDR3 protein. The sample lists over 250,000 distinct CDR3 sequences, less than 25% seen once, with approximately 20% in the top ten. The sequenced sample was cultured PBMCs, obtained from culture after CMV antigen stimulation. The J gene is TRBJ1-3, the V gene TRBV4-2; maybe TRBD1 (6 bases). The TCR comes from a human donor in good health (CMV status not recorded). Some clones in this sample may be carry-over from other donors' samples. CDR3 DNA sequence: TGTGCCAGCAGCCAAGATGAACAGGGAAGAAACACCATATATTTT. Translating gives CASSQDEQGRNTIYF.